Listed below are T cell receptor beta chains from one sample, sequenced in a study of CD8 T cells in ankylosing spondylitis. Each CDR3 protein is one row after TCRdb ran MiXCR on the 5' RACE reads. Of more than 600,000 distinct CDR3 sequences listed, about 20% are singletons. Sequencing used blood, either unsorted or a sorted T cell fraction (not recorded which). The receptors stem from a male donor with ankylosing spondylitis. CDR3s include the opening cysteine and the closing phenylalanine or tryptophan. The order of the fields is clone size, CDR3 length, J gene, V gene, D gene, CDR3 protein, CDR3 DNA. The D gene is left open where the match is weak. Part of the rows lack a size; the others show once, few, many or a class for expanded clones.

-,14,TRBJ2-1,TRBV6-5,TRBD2,CASTYRAGGGEQFF,TGTGCCAGCACCTATCGAGCGGGAGGCGGTGAGCAGTTCTTC
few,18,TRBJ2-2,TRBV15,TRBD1,CATSRDPSRTGFTGELFF,TGTGCCACCAGCAGAGACCCGTCCAGGACAGGGTTCACCGGGGAGCTGTTTTTT
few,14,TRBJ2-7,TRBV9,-,CASSPRDSPYEQYF,TGTGCCAGCAGCCCGCGGGACAGCCCCTACGAGCAGTACTTC
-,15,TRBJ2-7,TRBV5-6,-,CASSRGDKRSYEQYF,TGTGCCAGCAGCCGAGGGGATAAACGCTCCTACGAGCAGTACTTC
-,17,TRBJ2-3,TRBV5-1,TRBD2,CASAVGFTGGGTDTQYF,TGCGCCAGCGCTGTGGGCTTTACGGGAGGAGGCACAGATACGCAGTATTTT
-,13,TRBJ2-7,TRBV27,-,CASSSRDRGEQYF,TGTGCCAGCAGCTCCCGGGACCGAGGGGAGCAGTACTTC
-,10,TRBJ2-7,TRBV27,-,CASSLSEQYF,TGTGCCAGCAGTTTAAGCGAGCAGTACTTC
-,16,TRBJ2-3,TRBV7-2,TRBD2,CASSLMGTSSTDTQYF,TGTGCCAGCAGCTTGATGGGGACTAGCTCCACAGATACGCAGTATTTT
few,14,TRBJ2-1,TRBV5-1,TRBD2,CASTGGDTYNEQFF,TGCGCCAGTACCGGGGGGGATACCTACAATGAGCAGTTCTTC
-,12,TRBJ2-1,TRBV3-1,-,CASSRTNTEQFF,TGTGCCAGCAGCCGGACTAACACCGAGCAGTTCTTC
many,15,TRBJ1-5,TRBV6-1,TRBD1,CASRIDRDRNQPQHF,TGTGCCAGCAGGATCGACAGGGACCGCAATCAGCCCCAGCATTTT
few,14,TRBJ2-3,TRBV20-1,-,CSAQDSSATDTQYF,TGCAGTGCACAGGACTCCTCCGCCACAGATACGCAGTATTTT
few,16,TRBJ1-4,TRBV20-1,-,CSARDEIGEVNEKLFF,TGCAGTGCTAGAGATGAAATAGGGGAAGTTAATGAAAAACTGTTTTTT
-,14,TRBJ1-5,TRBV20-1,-,CSAREALGVQPQHF,TGCAGTGCTAGAGAGGCGTTGGGGGTTCAGCCCCAGCATTTT
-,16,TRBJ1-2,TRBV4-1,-,CASSVRDTAVNYGYTF,TGCGCCAGCAGCGTCCGGGACACTGCCGTTAACTATGGCTACACCTTC
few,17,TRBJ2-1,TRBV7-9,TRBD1,CASSSGTGGLGYNEQFF,TGTGCCAGCAGCTCCGGGACAGGGGGCCTCGGGTACAATGAGCAGTTCTTC
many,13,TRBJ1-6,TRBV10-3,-,CAIKNTERSPLHF,TGTGCCATCAAGAATACGGAACGGTCACCCCTCCACTTT
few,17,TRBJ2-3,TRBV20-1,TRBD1,CSATTILGQGAGDTQYF,TGCAGTGCTACGACTATTCTAGGGCAGGGGGCCGGAGATACGCAGTATTTT
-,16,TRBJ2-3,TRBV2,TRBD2,CASSEVAASGKDTQYF,TGTGCCAGCAGTGAAGTGGCGGCTAGCGGAAAAGATACGCAGTATTTT
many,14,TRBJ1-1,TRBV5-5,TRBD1,CASSGTGANTEAFF,TGTGCCAGCAGCGGGACAGGGGCGAACACTGAAGCTTTCTTT